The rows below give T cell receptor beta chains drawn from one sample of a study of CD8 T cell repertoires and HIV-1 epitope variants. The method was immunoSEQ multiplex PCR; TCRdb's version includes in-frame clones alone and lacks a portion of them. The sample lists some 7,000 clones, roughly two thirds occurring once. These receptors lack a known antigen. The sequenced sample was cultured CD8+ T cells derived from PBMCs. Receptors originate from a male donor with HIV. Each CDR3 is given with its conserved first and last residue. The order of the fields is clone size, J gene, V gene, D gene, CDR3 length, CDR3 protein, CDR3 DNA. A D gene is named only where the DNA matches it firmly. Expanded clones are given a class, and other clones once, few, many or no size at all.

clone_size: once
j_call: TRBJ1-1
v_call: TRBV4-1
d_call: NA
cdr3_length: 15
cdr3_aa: CASSQVLGPYTEAFF
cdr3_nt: TGCGCCAGCAGCCAAGTCTTGGGACCCTACACTGAAGCTTTCTTT

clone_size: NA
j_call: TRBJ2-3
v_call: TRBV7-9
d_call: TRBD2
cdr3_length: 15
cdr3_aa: CASSSLTSGTDTQYF
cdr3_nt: TGTGCCAGCAGCTCCCTGACTAGCGGCACAGATACGCAGTATTTT

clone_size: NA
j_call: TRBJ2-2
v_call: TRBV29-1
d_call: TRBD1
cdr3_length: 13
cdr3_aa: CSAQGAVAGELFF
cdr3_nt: TGCAGCGCACAGGGGGCGGTGGCCGGGGAGCTGTTTTTT

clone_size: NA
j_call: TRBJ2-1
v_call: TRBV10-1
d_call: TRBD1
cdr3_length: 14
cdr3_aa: CASSYQGENNEQFF
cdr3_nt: TGCGCCAGCAGTTATCAGGGGGAGAACAATGAGCAGTTCTTC

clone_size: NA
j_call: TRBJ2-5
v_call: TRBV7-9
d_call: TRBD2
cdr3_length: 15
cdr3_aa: CASSRTSGNQETQYF
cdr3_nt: TGTGCCAGCAGTCGGACTAGCGGTAATCAAGAGACCCAGTACTTC

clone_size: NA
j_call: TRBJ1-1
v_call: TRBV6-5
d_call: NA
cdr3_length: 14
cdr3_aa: CASSEADWNTEAFF
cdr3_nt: TGTGCCAGCAGTGAGGCCGATTGGAACACTGAAGCTTTCTTT

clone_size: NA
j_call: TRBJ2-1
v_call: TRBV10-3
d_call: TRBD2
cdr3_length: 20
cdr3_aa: CAISERLIGTSGGGADEQFF
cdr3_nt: TGTGCCATCAGTGAGAGACTAATCGGGACTAGCGGGGGAGGAGCCGATGAGCAGTTCTTC

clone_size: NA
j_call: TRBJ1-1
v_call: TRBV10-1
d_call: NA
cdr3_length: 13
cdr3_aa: CASSGGARTEAFF
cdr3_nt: TGCGCCAGCAGTGGGGGGGCTCGGACTGAAGCTTTCTTT

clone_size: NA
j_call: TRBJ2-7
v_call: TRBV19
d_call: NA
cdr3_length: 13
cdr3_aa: CASSGGYSYEQYF
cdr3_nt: TGTGCCAGTAGTGGGGGGTACTCCTACGAGCAGTACTTC

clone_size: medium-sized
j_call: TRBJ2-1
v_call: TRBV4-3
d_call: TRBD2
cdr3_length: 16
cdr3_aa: CASSQDPAGASNEQFF
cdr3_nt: TGCGCCAGCAGCCAAGACCCAGCGGGGGCCTCCAATGAGCAGTTCTTC

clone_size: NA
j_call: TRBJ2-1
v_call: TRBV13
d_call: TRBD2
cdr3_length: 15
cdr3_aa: CASSPRTSGKGEQFF
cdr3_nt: TGTGCCAGCAGCCCGAGGACTAGCGGGAAAGGTGAGCAGTTCTTC

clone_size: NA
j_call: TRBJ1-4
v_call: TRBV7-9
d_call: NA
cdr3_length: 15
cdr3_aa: CASSYGPSRDEKLFF
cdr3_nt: TGTGCCAGCAGCTATGGGCCCTCACGGGATGAAAAACTGTTTTTT

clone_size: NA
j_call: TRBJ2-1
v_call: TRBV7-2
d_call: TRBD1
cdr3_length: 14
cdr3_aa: CASSFLDRASGQFF
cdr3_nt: TGTGCCAGCAGCTTCCTCGACAGGGCGTCTGGGCAGTTCTTC

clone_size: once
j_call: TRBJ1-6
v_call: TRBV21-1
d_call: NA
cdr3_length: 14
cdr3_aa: CASSQTGANSPLHF
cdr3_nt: TGTGCCAGCAGCCAGACCGGAGCTAATTCACCCCTCCACTTT

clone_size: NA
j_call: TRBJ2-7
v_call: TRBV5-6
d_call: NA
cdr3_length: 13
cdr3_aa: CASSLGQSSEQYF
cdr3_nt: TGTGCCAGCAGCTTGGGACAGTCCTCAGAGCAGTACTTC

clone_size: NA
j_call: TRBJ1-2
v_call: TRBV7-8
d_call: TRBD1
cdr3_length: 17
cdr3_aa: CASSFRAPGQGASGYTF
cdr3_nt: TGTGCCAGCAGCTTTAGGGCCCCGGGACAGGGGGCGAGTGGCTACACCTTC